These 10 T cell receptor beta chains originate from one sample sequenced in a study of post-analysis software for immune sequencing data. TCR beta libraries were prepared from cDNA with unique molecular identifiers. TCRdb fed the PCR reads into MiXCR, producing one record per CDR3 protein. The data show some 690,000 distinct CDR3 sequences, approximately 59% seen once. Study-wide points: TRBV segments more frequent in patients than in controls numbered five and included TRBV5-6, TRBV5-1 and TRBV20-1.

The antigens of these receptors remain unknown. The sequencing input was blood. The receptor source for this set is a girl aged 2-9 years with multiple sclerosis.

The V call is TRBV3-1, the J call TRBJ2-1; 8 nucleotides align to TRBD2. This CDR3 comprises 15 residues. The germline V gene encodes CDR1 LGHDT and CDR2 YNNKEL (reference sequence). The J segment lost 5 bases and the V segment lost 4 bases, leaving 7 bases of the junction unmatched. CDR3: CASSPPGLADNEQFF. CDR3 nucleotide sequence: TGTGCCAGCAGCCCCCCCGGACTAGCAGACAATGAGCAGTTCTTC.

This clonotype has more than one count but fewer than ten. The chain couples TRBV29-1 to TRBJ2-1; 9 nucleotides align to TRBD1. Germline values: CDR1 SQVTM, CDR2 ANQGSEA. Trimming cost V 0 bases and J 3 bases; bases outside gene matches: 6. The CDR3 sequence is 16 residues long. The CDR3 reads CSVEELTGGFYNEQFF. The DNA of the CDR3 is TGCAGCGTTGAAGAGTTGACAGGGGGATTCTACAATGAGCAGTTCTTC.

The CDR3 nucleotides are TGCAGTGCTAGTCTCCTAGCGGGCGCTTCGTGGGGGGATACGCAGTATTTT. It yields the protein CSASLLAGASWGDTQYF. V usage is TRBV20-1 and J usage is TRBJ2-3; TRBD2 matches at 8 bases. CDR3 length equals 17 residues. Per germline, CDR1 DFQATT and CDR2 SNEGSKA (reference sequence). V lost 3 bases, J lost 6 bases, and 17 bases stayed unmatched.

This chain links TRBV11-2 with TRBJ2-1; D is undetermined. This CDR3 contains 16 residues. Trimming removed 0 bases at V and 1 base at J, with 10 bases between. Per the germline V gene, CDR1 is SGHAT and CDR2 is FQNNGV. The CDR3 here is CASSLDLGQSYNEQFF. CDR3 DNA: TGTGCCAGCAGCTTAGATCTCGGCCAGTCCTACAATGAGCAGTTCTTC.

The chain carries TRBV4-3 and TRBJ2-4; tentative D call: TRBD2 (5 bases). CDR3 length equals 17 residues. V shed 0 bases and J shed 1 base, with 13 bases lying between them. Germline V CDR1 and CDR2: LGHNA, YSLEER. The CDR3 DNA reads TGCGCCAGCAGCCAAGATGGGAGTAGCAAGGCCAAAAACATTCAGTACTTC. Translated: CASSQDGSSKAKNIQYF.

J is TRBJ2-7 and V is TRBV7-9, with TRBD2 identical over 12 bases. CDR1 SEHNR and CDR2 FQNEAQ come from the germline V gene (reference sequence). The V and J ends lost 2 bases and 1 base, in that order; junction bases with no gene match: 3. The length of the CDR3 is 16 residues. The CDR3 region is CASSLRTSGASYEQYF. Written as DNA, the CDR3 is TGTGCCAGCAGCTTAAGGACTAGCGGGGCGTCCTACGAGCAGTACTTC.

To note about this clonotype: The junction departs from the called germline gene at one end, perhaps through a read error. The chain recombines TRBV29-1 with TRBJ1-2; 9 positions match TRBD1. CDR1 is SQVTM and CDR2 is ANQGSEA in the germline V gene. The CDR3 sequence is 15 residues long. CDR3 region: CSVEEQGALNYGYTF. CDR3 sequence (DNA): TGCAGTGTTGAGGAACAGGGGGCCCTTAACTATGGCTACACCTTC. Supplemented by reference TRBV29-1 and TRBJ1-2, the full variable domain reads SAVISQKPSRDICQRGTSLTIQCQVDSQVTMMFWYRQQPGQSLTLIATANQGSEATYESGFVIDKFPISRPNLTFSTLTVSNMSPEDSSIYLCSVEEQGALNYGYTFGSGTRLTVV.

The J gene is TRBJ2-3, the V gene TRBV15; 10 bases align to TRBD2. Trimming removed 0 bases from V and 0 bases from J; junction bases left unmatched: 3. Germline lookup yields CDR1 LNHNV and CDR2 YYDKDF (reference sequence). The CDR3 spans 17 residues. The CDR3 region is CATSREATSGSTDTQYF. For the CDR3, the DNA is TGTGCCACCAGCAGAGAGGCGACTAGCGGGAGCACAGATACGCAGTATTTT.

The V call is TRBV7-9, the J call TRBJ2-1; D call uncertain. Germline V gene data show CDR1 as SEHNR and CDR2 as FQNEAQ (reference sequence). Trimming left V 5 bases short and J 14 bases short, with 13 bases between. The CDR3 consists of 11 residues. The CDR3 DNA follows: TGTGCCAGCAGCCCACACGCGAGCAAGTTCTTC. It yields the protein CASSPHASKFF.

The chain has TRBV5-1 and TRBJ1-1; D remains ambiguous. Looked up from germline, CDR1 is SGHRS and CDR2 is YFSETQ. With 4 bases removed from V and 1 base from J, the gap between germline ends came to 11 bases. CDR3 length: 14 residues. CDR3 coding DNA: TGCGCCAGCAGCAAAAGGACGGCGAACACTGAAGCTTTCTTT. Its protein product is CASSKRTANTEAFF.